This T cell receptor beta chain was documented in a study of human T cells and chemical hapten exposure. About the research overall: Small differences in pooled library volume mainly drove the variation in TCR yields per sample.

In its sample, this clonotype was seen a few times. Its specificity is unknown. As the library was built, unique molecular identifiers were attached to individual cDNA molecules. In the source study's methods: The number of TCRs in each sample had a median of approximately 93,000 and spanned about 20,000 to 700,000. TCRdb re-called the reads through MiXCR, storing one row per CDR3 protein. The V and J calls come from TCRdb's annotation, not from the publication. The repertoire includes around 120,000 distinct CDR3 sequences, around 9% of them detected once, and roughly 1.5% sits in the top ten. Whole blood, unfractionated, served as the material for total RNA extraction. Study conclusions and caveats: The study found that DPC sensitization did not change TCRs above 1 in 1000 frequency.

Germline V gives CDR1 SGHTA, CDR2 FQGNSA. V lost 5 bases to trimming and J lost 4 bases, with 12 bases between them. CDR3 length equals 14 residues. The clonotype originates from a human donor in good health. Some clones in this sample may be carry-over from other donors' samples. The sequenced sample was whole blood. V gene TRBV7-2 combines with J gene TRBJ1-3; no clear D gene. The CDR3 DNA reads as TGTGCCAGCAGCCGTCAATACGGCGGAAACACCATATATTTT. Protein: CASSRQYGGNTIYF. The variable domain in full, with the rest retrieved from reference TRBV7-2 and TRBJ1-3, is GAGVSQSPSNKVTEKGKDVELRCDPISGHTALYWYRQSLGQGLEFLIYFQGNSAPDKSGLPSDRFSAERTGGSVSTLTIQRTQQEDSAVYLCASSRQYGGNTIYFGEGSWLTVV.